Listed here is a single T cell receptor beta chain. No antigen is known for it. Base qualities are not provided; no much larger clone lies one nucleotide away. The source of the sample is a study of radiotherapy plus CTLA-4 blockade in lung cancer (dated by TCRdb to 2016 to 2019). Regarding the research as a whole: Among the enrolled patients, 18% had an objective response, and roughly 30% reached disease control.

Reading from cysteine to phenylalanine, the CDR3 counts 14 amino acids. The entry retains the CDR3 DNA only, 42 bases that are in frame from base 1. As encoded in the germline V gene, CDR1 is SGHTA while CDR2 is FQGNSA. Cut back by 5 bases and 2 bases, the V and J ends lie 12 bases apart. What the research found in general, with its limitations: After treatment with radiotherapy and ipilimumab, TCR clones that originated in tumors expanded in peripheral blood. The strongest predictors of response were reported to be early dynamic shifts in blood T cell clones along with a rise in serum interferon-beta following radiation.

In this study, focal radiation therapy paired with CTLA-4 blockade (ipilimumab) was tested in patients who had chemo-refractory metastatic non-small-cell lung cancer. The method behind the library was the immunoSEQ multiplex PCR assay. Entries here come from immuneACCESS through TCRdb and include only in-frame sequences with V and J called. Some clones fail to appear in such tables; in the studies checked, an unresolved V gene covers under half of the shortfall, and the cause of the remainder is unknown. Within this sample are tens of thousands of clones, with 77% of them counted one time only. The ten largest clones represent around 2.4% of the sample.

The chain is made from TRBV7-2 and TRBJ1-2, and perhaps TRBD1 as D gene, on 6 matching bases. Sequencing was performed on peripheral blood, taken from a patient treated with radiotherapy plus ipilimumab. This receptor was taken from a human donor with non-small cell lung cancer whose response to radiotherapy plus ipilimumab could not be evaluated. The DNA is TGTGCCAGCAGCCAAGACAGGTCCAACTATGGCTACACCTTC. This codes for CASSQDRSNYGYTF.